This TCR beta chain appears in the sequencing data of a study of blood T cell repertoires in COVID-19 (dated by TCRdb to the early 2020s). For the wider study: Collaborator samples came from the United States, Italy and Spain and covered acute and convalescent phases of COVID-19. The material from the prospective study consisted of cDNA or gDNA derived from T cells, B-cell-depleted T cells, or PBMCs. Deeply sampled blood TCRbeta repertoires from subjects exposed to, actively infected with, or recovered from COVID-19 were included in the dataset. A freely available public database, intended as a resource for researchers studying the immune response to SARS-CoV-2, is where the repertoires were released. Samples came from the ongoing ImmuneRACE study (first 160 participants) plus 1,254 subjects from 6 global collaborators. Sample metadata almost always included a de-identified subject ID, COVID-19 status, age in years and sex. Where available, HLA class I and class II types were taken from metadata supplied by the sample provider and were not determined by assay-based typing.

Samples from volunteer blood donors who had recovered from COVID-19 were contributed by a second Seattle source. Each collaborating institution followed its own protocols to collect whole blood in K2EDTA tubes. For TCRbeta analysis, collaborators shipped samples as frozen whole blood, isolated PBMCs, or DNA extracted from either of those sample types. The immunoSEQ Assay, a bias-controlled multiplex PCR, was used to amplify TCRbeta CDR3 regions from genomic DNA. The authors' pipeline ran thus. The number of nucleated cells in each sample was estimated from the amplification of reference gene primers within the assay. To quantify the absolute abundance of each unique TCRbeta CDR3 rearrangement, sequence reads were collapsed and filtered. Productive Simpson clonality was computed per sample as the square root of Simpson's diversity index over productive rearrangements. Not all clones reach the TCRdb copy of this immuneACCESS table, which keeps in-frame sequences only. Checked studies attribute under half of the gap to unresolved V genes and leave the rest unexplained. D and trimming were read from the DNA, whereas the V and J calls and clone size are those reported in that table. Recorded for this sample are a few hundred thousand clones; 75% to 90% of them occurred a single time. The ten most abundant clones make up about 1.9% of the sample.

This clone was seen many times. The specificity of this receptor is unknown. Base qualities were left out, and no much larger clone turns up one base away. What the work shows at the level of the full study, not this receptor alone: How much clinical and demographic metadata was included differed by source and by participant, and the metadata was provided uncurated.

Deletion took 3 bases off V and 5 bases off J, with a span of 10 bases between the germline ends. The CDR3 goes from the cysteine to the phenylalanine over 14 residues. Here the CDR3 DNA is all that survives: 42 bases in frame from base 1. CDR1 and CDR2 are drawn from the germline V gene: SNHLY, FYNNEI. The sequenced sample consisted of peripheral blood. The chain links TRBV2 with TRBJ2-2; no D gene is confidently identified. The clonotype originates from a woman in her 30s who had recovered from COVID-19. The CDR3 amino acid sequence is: CASSDAELTGELFF. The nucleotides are TGTGCCAGCAGTGACGCTGAGTTGACCGGGGAGCTGTTTTTT. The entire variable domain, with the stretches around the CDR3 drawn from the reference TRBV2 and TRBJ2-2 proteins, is EPEVTQTPSHQVTQMGQEVILRCVPISNHLYFYWYRQILGQKVEFLVSFYNNEISEKSEIFDDQFSVERPDGSNFTLKIRSTKLEDSAMYFCASSDAELTGELFFGEGSRLTVL.